One sample yielded the 18 T cell receptor beta chains listed below, sequenced in a study of blood T cell repertoires in COVID-19. TCRdb's copy holds only in-frame clones and misses some; the assay was immunoSEQ multiplex PCR. Of under 350,000 clones in the sample, 86% were seen once. Input material: PBMCs or T cells enriched from blood (not recorded which). The receptors come from a woman aged 18-29 years who had recovered from COVID-19.

The genes are TRBV6-1 and TRBJ2-2; 7 bases are a match to TRBD1. Germline V CDR1 and CDR2: MNHNS, SASEGT. J was trimmed by 0 bases and V by 4 bases; bases with no gene match: 5. The CDR3 is made up of 16 amino acids. DNA for the CDR3: TGTGCCAGCAGTGGATACAGGGGACCGAACACCGGGGAGCTGTTTTTT. Its translation is CASSGYRGPNTGELFF.

The rearrangement joins TRBV19 to TRBJ2-1; TRBD2 aligns across 7 bases. The length of the CDR3 is 16 residues. Germline V gives CDR1 LNHDA, CDR2 SQIVND (reference sequence). V shed 3 bases, J shed 0 bases, and the junction held 5 bases outside the gene matches. This CDR3 reads CASSMASGLSYNEQFF. CDR3 nucleotide sequence: TGTGCCAGTAGTATGGCTAGCGGTCTCTCCTACAATGAGCAGTTCTTC.

J is TRBJ2-7 and V is TRBV7-2; TRBD2 matches at 8 bases. CDR3 length: 15 residues. V lost 1 base and J lost 2; bases outside the gene matches: 4. CDR1 and CDR2 (germline): SGHTA, FQGNSA. CDR3 amino acids: CASSLETAGAYEQYF. CDR3 coding DNA: TGTGCCAGCAGCTTAGAAACAGCGGGAGCCTACGAGCAGTACTTC.

This rearrangement joins TRBV13 to TRBJ1-2; D perhaps matches TRBD1 (5 bases). V was pared by 1 base and J by 4 bases, with 10 bases between. The CDR3 is made up of 14 amino acids. Germline V gene data show CDR1 as PRHDT and CDR2 as FYEKMQ (reference sequence). The CDR3 loop reads CASSLDRGTYGYTF. The CDR3 nucleotides read TGTGCCAGCAGCTTAGATAGGGGCACCTATGGCTACACCTTC.

J is TRBJ2-1 and V is TRBV27, with D possibly matching TRBD2 (5 bases). The CDR3 has 15 amino acids. Between the trimmed V and J ends, which lost 2 bases and 5 bases, there was a span of 13 bases. Germline V gene data show CDR1 as MNHEY and CDR2 as SMNVEV (reference sequence). The CDR3 nucleotides read TGTGCCAGCAGTTTAGTTAGTGGGAGCGACAATGAGCAGTTCTTC. Translation gives CASSLVSGSDNEQFF.

The chain uses TRBV25-1 and TRBJ1-4; TRBD1 agrees at 11 bases. CDR1 MGHDK and CDR2 SYGVNS come from the germline V gene. The CDR3 consists of 15 residues. J lost 2 bases, V lost 6 bases, and 2 bases had no gene match. CDR3 protein: CASRDRGRTNEKLFF. CDR3 DNA: TGTGCCAGCAGGGACAGGGGGCGGACTAATGAAAAACTGTTTTTT.

CDR3 nucleotides: TGTGCCAGCAGTCTTCTATCAGGGGGTACCTTCTACGAGCAGTACTTC. This gives the protein CASSLLSGGTFYEQYF. This chain joins TRBV28 and TRBJ2-7; 7 bases agree with TRBD1. Germline CDR1 and CDR2: MDHEN and SYDVKM. CDR3 length: 16 residues. V dropped 5 bases and J dropped 3; count of bases not matched to a gene: 13.

This clone was counted a single time. The rearrangement uses TRBV19 and TRBJ2-5; TRBD2 matches at 9 bases. V lost 4 bases, J lost 5 bases, and 11 bases stayed unmatched. The CDR3 extends over 16 amino acids. Germline V gene lookup returns CDR1 LNHDA and CDR2 SQIVND (reference sequence). The DNA for the CDR3 is TGTGCCAGTAGTAGTCGGGCTGGGCTAGCGGGGGAGACCCAGTACTTC. It is translated as CASSSRAGLAGETQYF.

The rearrangement links TRBV7-7 to TRBJ2-5; 8 nucleotides agree with TRBD2. The CDR3 length is 17 residues. With V trimmed by 5 bases and J by 2 bases, 13 bases remained unmatched. Germline V CDR1 and CDR2: SSHAT, FNYEAQ (reference sequence). The CDR3 is CASSPSRGSGTQETQYF. In DNA form, the CDR3 reads TGTGCCAGCAGCCCCAGCCGTGGTAGCGGGACACAAGAGACCCAGTACTTC.

This clone was seen once. The chain carries TRBV6-5 and TRBJ1-4; no definite D call. CDR1 is MNHEY and CDR2 is SVGAGI in the germline V gene. This CDR3 comprises 14 residues. Trimming removed 6 bases from V and 8 bases from J, with 16 bases in between. The CDR3 DNA reads as TGTGCCAGCAGCGGAACCCTCACCGGGGAAAAACTGTTTTTT. Translated: CASSGTLTGEKLFF.

This clone has a handful of counts. V is TRBV3-1 (or the pseudogene TRBV3-2) and J is TRBJ1-2, with D unresolved. Trimming pared 0 bases from V and 0 bases from J, leaving 14 bases between. Germline V gene data show CDR1 as LGHDT and CDR2 as YNNKEL (reference sequence). The CDR3 covers 17 residues. The CDR3 sequence: CASSQERGDITNYGYTF. The CDR3 bases are TGTGCCAGCAGCCAAGAGCGGGGTGACATCACTAACTATGGCTACACCTTC.

The DNA for the CDR3 is TGTGCCAGTAGTCCAGGGACAGGGGTCACTGAAGCTTTCTTT. Encoded protein: CASSPGTGVTEAFF. V and J are TRBV19 and TRBJ1-1; 10 nucleotides align to TRBD1. V trimming: 5 bases; J trimming: 4 bases; junction bases outside the gene matches: 4. Per the germline V gene, CDR1 is LNHDA and CDR2 is SQIVND (reference sequence). The CDR3 has 14 amino acids.

The V and J genes are TRBV3-1 (or the pseudogene TRBV3-2) and TRBJ2-2, with 8 bases aligning to TRBD1. Germline-derived CDR1 and CDR2 are LGHDT and YNNKEL (reference sequence). The CDR3 covers 14 residues. V was pared by 1 base and J by 6 bases, with 1 base of the junction left unmatched. CDR3 loop: CASSQVTGAGELFF. The CDR3 region has the DNA TGTGCCAGCAGCCAAGTGACAGGGGCCGGGGAGCTGTTTTTT.

This chain links TRBV4-2 with TRBJ2-7, with TRBD2 matching over 7 bases. With 4 bases clipped from V and 4 bases from J, the junction kept 13 bases outside the gene matches. In germline, CDR1 is LGHNA, CDR2 YNFKEQ. The CDR3 consists of 16 residues. The CDR3 DNA reads as TGTGCCAGCAGCCCTTGGGGTGAGGCGGGGGTGTACGAGCAGTACTTC. It codes for CASSPWGEAGVYEQYF.

This chain joins TRBV12-2 and TRBJ2-5; the D call in the table, TRBD1, was not verified against the DNA. TRBV12-2 is a pseudogene. The CDR3 totals 16 residues. CDR3 coding DNA: TGTGCAAGTCGCTTACCGCCCCCAGGGAACCAAGAGACCCAGTACTTC. It is translated as CASRLPPPGNQETQYF.

The CDR3 sequence is CASKTESRRLQPQHF. CDR3 in DNA: TGTGCCAGCAAGACAGAGAGTAGAAGGCTCCAGCCCCAGCATTTT. V gene TRBV19 combines with J gene TRBJ1-5; the D gene is possibly TRBD1 (5 bases). CDR3 size: 15 residues. Per germline, CDR1 LNHDA and CDR2 SQIVND (reference sequence). Deletions cut 9 bases from V and 7 bases from J, with 22 bases between.

This clone was recorded only once. This rearrangement joins TRBV11-3 to TRBJ2-1; possibly TRBD2 for D (7 bases). Germline lookup yields CDR1 SGHNT and CDR2 YENEEA. The CDR3 extends over 15 amino acids. Trimming pared 5 bases from V and 5 bases from J, leaving 16 bases between. The CDR3 spells CASSQMGGANNEQFF. CDR3 sequence (DNA): TGTGCCAGCAGCCAGATGGGGGGGGCTAACAATGAGCAGTTCTTC. Full variable domain (outside the CDR3, taken from reference TRBV11-3 and TRBJ2-1): EAGVVQSPRYKIIEKKQPVAFWCNPISGHNTLYWYLQNLGQGPELLIRYENEEAVDDSQLPKDRFSAERLKGVDSTLKIQPAELGDSAVYLCASSQMGGANNEQFFGPGTRLTVL.

The chain recombines TRBV5-1 with TRBJ2-1; D may be TRBD2 (6 bases). V was shortened by 0 bases and J by 4 bases, with 14 bases between the two germline ends. This CDR3 comprises 16 residues. Per the germline V gene, CDR1 is SGHRS and CDR2 is YFSETQ. The CDR3, as DNA: TGCGCCAGCAGCTTGGTAACGGGAGTGGCGTACAATGAGCAGTTCTTC. Protein: CASSLVTGVAYNEQFF.